The next 10 T cell receptor beta chains were all read from a single sample in a study of cytomegalovirus exposure and HLA in healthy donors. Both 60 Vbeta primers and 13 Jbeta primers went into the PCR. Produced via immunoSEQ multiplex PCR; TCRdb's table is partial and in-frame only. The sample has fewer than 250,000 clones, around 80% seen once. The sample taken for sequencing was PBMCs. These receptors came from a male donor in good health and CMV-seronegative.

J is TRBJ1-2 and V is TRBV9, with TRBD1 identical over 7 bases. Trimming cost V 0 bases and J 9 bases; bases outside gene matches: 8. The length of the CDR3 is 14 residues. Germline V gene sequence: CDR1 SGDLS, CDR2 YYNGEE. CDR3 amino acids: CASSVEAGGDRYTF. As DNA, the CDR3 is TGTGCCAGCAGCGTAGAGGCAGGGGGTGATCGCTACACCTTC.

This sequence joins TRBV30 and TRBJ1-1; 9 bases align to TRBD1. From germline, CDR1 is GTSNPN and CDR2 SVGIG (reference sequence). V shed 1 base, J shed 6 bases, and the junction held 9 bases outside the gene matches. There are 15 residues in the CDR3. DNA of the CDR3: TGTGCCTGGAGTGCACAGGACAGGGGATGGCCTGAAGCTTTCTTT. Translated: CAWSAQDRGWPEAFF.

Concerning this clone itself: The sample has other DNA sequences that encode this CDR3 too. The chain carries TRBV28 and TRBJ1-1; the D gene is possibly TRBD1 (5 bases). Germline CDR1 is MDHEN and CDR2 is SYDVKM. CDR3 size: 13 residues. V was cut by 3 bases and J by 3 bases, with 8 bases left in between. CDR3 in DNA: TGTGCCAGCAGTTTGTTAGGGGACACTGAAGCTTTCTTT. Translating it yields CASSLLGDTEAFF.

V is TRBV4-1 and J is TRBJ2-4; 8 nucleotides line up with TRBD2. Trimming cost V 4 bases and J 8 bases; bases outside gene matches: 4. Germline-derived CDR1 and CDR2 are MGHRA and YSYEKL. The CDR3 sequence is 13 residues long. The CDR3 protein is CASSPPRGDIQYF. DNA for the CDR3: TGCGCCAGCAGCCCTCCGCGGGGGGACATTCAGTACTTC.

About this clone itself: At one of its ends the junction is not consistent with the germline gene, which may arise from a read error. The chain links TRBV7-9 to TRBJ2-7; 13 bases match TRBD2. CDR1 and CDR2 (germline): SEHNR, FQNEAQ (reference sequence). The CDR3 sequence is 15 residues long. The CDR3 loop reads CSSSLGGLAGVEQYF. DNA for the CDR3: TGTTCCAGCAGCTTAGGTGGACTAGCGGGAGTCGAGCAGTACTTC.

The rearrangement uses TRBV30 and TRBJ2-7, with 8 bases lining up with TRBD2. Germline CDR1 and CDR2: GTSNPN and SVGIG (reference sequence). The CDR3 consists of 14 residues. With 3 bases clipped from V and 3 bases from J, the junction kept 7 bases outside the gene matches. The CDR3 protein is CAWRGFSGIYEQYF. The CDR3 bases are TGTGCCTGGAGAGGTTTTAGCGGGATCTACGAGCAGTACTTC.

The rearrangement uses TRBV25-1 and TRBJ2-5; the match to TRBD2 covers 7 bases. CDR1 and CDR2 from the germline V gene are MGHDK and SYGVNS. This CDR3 has 15 residues. With V trimmed by 3 bases and J by 2 bases, 6 bases remained unmatched. CDR3 in amino acids: CASSDQRGPQETQYF. The CDR3 DNA is TGTGCCAGCAGTGACCAGCGGGGTCCACAAGAGACCCAGTACTTC.

This sequence joins TRBV6-5 and TRBJ2-7, with D perhaps matching TRBD2 (5 bases). Trimming removed 0 bases at V and 4 bases at J, with 7 bases between. The CDR3 covers 13 residues. Germline V gene lookup returns CDR1 MNHEY and CDR2 SVGAGI. The chain's CDR3 is CASSYSWEYEQYF. The CDR3 DNA is TGTGCCAGCAGTTACTCGTGGGAGTACGAGCAGTACTTC.

The chain uses TRBV5-1 and TRBJ2-5; D is unclear. Germline V gene data show CDR1 as SGHRS and CDR2 as YFSETQ. V was clipped by 5 bases and J by 2 bases, with 4 bases between them. This CDR3 spans 11 amino acids. CDR3 bases: TGCGCCAGCAGGCGACAAGAGACCCAGTACTTC. It encodes CASRRQETQYF.

V usage is TRBV19 and J usage is TRBJ2-7, with a weak D call TRBD2 (5 bases). Germline V gives CDR1 LNHDA, CDR2 SQIVND (reference sequence). The CDR3 sequence is 15 residues long. V was pared by 6 bases and J by 0 bases, with 15 bases between. The CDR3 is CASRGLSGASYEQYF. CDR3 sequence (DNA): TGTGCCAGTAGAGGACTTTCCGGTGCCTCCTACGAGCAGTACTTC.